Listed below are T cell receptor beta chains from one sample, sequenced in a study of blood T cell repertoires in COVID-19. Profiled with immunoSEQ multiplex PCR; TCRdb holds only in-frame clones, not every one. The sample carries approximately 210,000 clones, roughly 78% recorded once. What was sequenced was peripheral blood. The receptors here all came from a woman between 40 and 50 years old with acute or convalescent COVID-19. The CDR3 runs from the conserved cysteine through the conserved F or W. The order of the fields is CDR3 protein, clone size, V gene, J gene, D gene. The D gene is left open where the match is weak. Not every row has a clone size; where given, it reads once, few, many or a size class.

CASSLSPGNEQFF,-,TRBV27,TRBJ2-1,-
CASSQGTRDRAINEQFF,-,TRBV4-3,TRBJ2-1,TRBD1
CASSLGTSGRTDTQYF,-,TRBV14,TRBJ2-3,TRBD2
CASGSQARGIQYF,once,TRBV13,TRBJ2-4,-
CASSLGTQMDTEAFF,-,TRBV7-9,TRBJ1-1,-
CSVERPMNTEAFF,-,TRBV29-1,TRBJ1-1,-
CASTPRRRGGAGELFF,-,TRBV25-1,TRBJ2-2,TRBD2
CASSSSRSYEQYF,-,TRBV4-3,TRBJ2-7,-
CAWREGSTRGSYEQYF,-,TRBV30,TRBJ2-7,-
CASSQSEETQYF,-,TRBV3-1/TRBV3-2,TRBJ2-5,-
CSASQAGVVEQFF,-,TRBV20-1,TRBJ2-1,TRBD2
CATSLDRGNQPQHF,-,TRBV15,TRBJ1-5,TRBD1
CASSLDRGYTF,-,TRBV5-4,TRBJ1-2,-
CASGAGEYSNQPQHF,-,TRBV25-1,TRBJ1-5,-
CASSLTVPHNSPLHF,-,TRBV6-5,TRBJ1-6,-
CASSLGDRAFYGYTF,-,TRBV5-5,TRBJ1-2,TRBD1
CAWSVISSTYGYTF,few,TRBV30,TRBJ1-2,-
CASSVSTSGGPFF,-,TRBV5-1,TRBJ2-1,TRBD2
CASSLDRLYGYTF,-,TRBV5-4,TRBJ1-2,TRBD1
CASRPGLGGGELFF,-,TRBV2,TRBJ2-2,TRBD2
CASSLAGDNTEAFF,-,TRBV5-6,TRBJ1-1,-
CATRPRAGQGAYEQYF,-,TRBV15,TRBJ2-7,TRBD1
CASSELAVDTQYF,-,TRBV9,TRBJ2-3,TRBD2
CSVAGMGGLNYGYTF,-,TRBV29-1,TRBJ1-2,-
CSVGAGGQETQYF,-,TRBV29-1,TRBJ2-5,-
CASSEGRGFF,-,TRBV6-1,TRBJ2-1,-
CASSGGLAGDQETQYF,few,TRBV9,TRBJ2-5,TRBD2
CASRHHSGVGTDTQYF,-,TRBV10-2,TRBJ2-3,TRBD2
CASSLGDYGYTF,-,TRBV7-2,TRBJ1-2,-
CASSQSGSGRVEQYF,-,TRBV4-1,TRBJ2-7,-
CASKQNTEAFF,-,TRBV6-5,TRBJ1-1,-
CASSLAGDRVYNEQFF,-,TRBV7-6,TRBJ2-1,TRBD1
CASSLVGTRGNEQFF,-,TRBV5-1,TRBJ2-1,TRBD2
CASSPLPLMALNEQFF,-,TRBV18,TRBJ2-1,-
CASSVEGTTGYEQYF,-,TRBV9,TRBJ2-7,TRBD2
CASSSSRGNEKLFF,-,TRBV27,TRBJ1-4,TRBD1
CASSQELPAGESFKNIQYF,-,TRBV3-1/TRBV3-2,TRBJ2-4,TRBD2
CARERWELFF,few,TRBV7-3,TRBJ2-2,-
CASSGDLGTEAFF,-,TRBV9,TRBJ1-1,-
CAISEGAGPSNTEAFF,-,TRBV10-3,TRBJ1-1,-
CASSPNRGQGAADTQYF,once,TRBV19,TRBJ2-3,TRBD1
CATEGSVSQPQHF,-,TRBV4-1,TRBJ1-5,-
CASTPTGPSPQPQHF,-,TRBV19,TRBJ1-5,-
CASSSDSSYNEQFF,-,TRBV19,TRBJ2-1,-
CASSDSKWKQGDTEAFF,once,TRBV6-4,TRBJ1-1,-
CASNQRLASEQFF,-,TRBV19,TRBJ2-1,-
CASSEKRVLRETQYF,few,TRBV25-1,TRBJ2-5,-
CASTARSTGELFF,few,TRBV3-1/TRBV3-2,TRBJ2-2,-
CASSYPDREAFF,-,TRBV6-6,TRBJ1-1,TRBD1
CASRSSGALDTQYF,-,TRBV6-5,TRBJ2-3,-
CSVDTREDTIYF,-,TRBV29-1,TRBJ1-3,-
CASSFSLCPRQGNTEAFF,-,TRBV7-9,TRBJ1-1,TRBD1
CASSLSPGDYGYTF,few,TRBV5-1,TRBJ1-2,-
CASSLVRGEQYF,-,TRBV7-2,TRBJ2-7,-
CSVGGRVGGELFF,-,TRBV29-1,TRBJ2-2,-